These 3 T cell receptor beta chains were all obtained from the same sample, sequenced in a study of blood T cell repertoires in COVID-19. Libraries were prepared by immunoSEQ multiplex PCR; TCRdb keeps only in-frame clonotypes and omits some of them. The sample includes roughly 250,000 clones, around 85% of them seen just once. The specimen was peripheral blood. These receptors were collected from a human donor with COVID-19, enrolled during active disease. The donor label of this sample is uncertain.

The gene calls are TRBV9 and TRBJ2-1, with 9 bases lining up with TRBD2. CDR1 is SGDLS, CDR2 YYNGEE, per germline. Trimming at V came to 3 bases and at J to 7 bases, leaving 5 bases not matched to a gene. CDR3 length equals 14 residues. CDR3 bases: TGTGCCAGCAGCGCCAGCGGGAGGTGGAATGAGCAGTTCTTC. Its translation is CASSASGRWNEQFF.

This sequence joins TRBV6-2 or TRBV6-3 and TRBJ2-7; 7 bases align to TRBD1. CDR3 length equals 14 residues. Trimming cost V 4 bases and J 4 bases; bases outside gene matches: 7. The V gene's germline CDR1 is MNHEY and CDR2 SVGEGT. The CDR3 protein is CASSLQGSPYEQYF. CDR3 bases: TGTGCCAGCAGTTTACAGGGGTCCCCTTACGAGCAGTACTTC.

This clone showed up just once. V is TRBV10-2 and J is TRBJ2-1; the match to TRBD2 covers 10 bases. Per the germline V gene, CDR1 is WSHSY and CDR2 is SAAADI. Trimming removed 5 bases from V and 0 bases from J; junction bases left unmatched: 16. The CDR3 is made up of 20 amino acids. The CDR3 spells CASSSAGGGVAGGSYNEQFF. DNA of the CDR3: TGCGCCAGCAGTTCCGCCGGGGGAGGGGTAGCGGGAGGCTCCTACAATGAGCAGTTCTTC.